Given below is one T cell receptor (beta chain) in context. Its antigen is unknown. The CDR3 totals 17 residues. The trim removed 5 bases at V and 0 bases at J, leaving 8 bases unmatched. Germline V gene lookup returns CDR1 SGHRS and CDR2 YFSETQ. The assay was immunoSEQ multiplex PCR, and TCRdb's table has in-frame clones only and misses some. The repertoire holds approximately 940,000 clones, with around 80% as singletons. The source of the sample is a study of shared clonotypes between healthy human individuals. Study observations and caveats: In four donors, around 4.8% of naive CD4 clonotypes appeared in common.

The chain uses TRBV5-1 and TRBJ1-5, with 10 bases aligning to TRBD1. Source material: memory CD4+ T cells sorted from blood. Subset defined: CD45RA-negative fraction. The clonotype originates from a man aged 18 to 35 in good health. CDR3 amino acids: CASRGGQGVFSNQPQHF. The CDR3 DNA sequence: TGCGCCAGCAGGGGCGGACAGGGGGTCTTTAGCAATCAGCCCCAGCATTTT.